This T cell receptor (beta chain) was obtained from a study of CD8 T cells in ankylosing spondylitis. Regarding the study as a whole: What seemed typical of ankylosing spondylitis blood was a TCR beta motif built from 7 or 8 highly homologous variants. Both synovial fluid and blood in reactive arthritis had previously been reported to carry some motif variants.

The J segment lost 7 bases and the V segment lost 5 bases, leaving 14 bases of the junction unmatched. The CDR3 spans 16 residues. This clonotype was detected many times. Antigen unknown. TCRdb re-called the 5' RACE reads with MiXCR, one entry per CDR3 protein. The sample records roughly 470,000 distinct CDR3 sequences, 25% to 30% being singletons. The sample comprised blood, either unsorted or a sorted T cell fraction (not recorded which). This clonotype was sampled from a male donor with ankylosing spondylitis. J is TRBJ1-3 and V is TRBV12-3 or TRBV12-4, with 7 bases aligning to TRBD1. CDR3 DNA: TGTGCCAGCAGTACCGGGACAGTCCCCAAGGGGAACACCATATATTTT. It translates to CASSTGTVPKGNTIYF.